Following are 32 T cell receptor beta chains from one sample sequenced in a study of control samples from healthy donors and cancer patients. Repertoires were generated with immunoSEQ multiplex PCR, while TCRdb's copy carries only in-frame clones and drops some. The sample lists 400,000 to 450,000 clones; approximately 92% were seen once. Sequencing was performed on PBMCs. All receptors come from a man aged 35 to 55 with head and neck cancer.

The rearrangement uses TRBV7-9 and TRBJ2-3, with 12 bases identical to TRBD1. The CDR3 length is 16 residues. The V gene end was trimmed by 6 bases and the J gene end by 5 bases; junction bases not matched to a gene: 9. Germline-derived CDR1 and CDR2 are SEHNR and FQNEAQ (reference sequence). This CDR3 reads CASSRPGQGAKDTQYF. CDR3 DNA: TGTGCCAGCAGTCGCCCGGGACAGGGGGCTAAAGATACGCAGTATTTT.

The chain employs TRBV7-2 and TRBJ1-2; 9 positions agree with TRBD1. The V gene end was trimmed by 3 bases and the J gene end by 4 bases; junction bases not matched to a gene: 9. Per the germline V gene, CDR1 is SGHTA and CDR2 is FQGNSA. CDR3 size: 16 residues. The CDR3 is CASSLRVGGQGYGYTF. The CDR3 bases are TGTGCCAGCAGCTTGCGGGTGGGGGGACAGGGCTATGGCTACACCTTC.

Here the CDR3 reads CASSLAGDGSSPLHF. In DNA, the CDR3 is TGTGCCAGCAGCTTAGCGGGGGACGGCTCTTCACCCCTCCACTTT. The J gene is TRBJ1-6, the V gene TRBV7-2, with TRBD1 as a possible D gene (5 bases). Germline CDR1 is SGHTA and CDR2 is FQGNSA. This CDR3 is 15 amino acids long. V was trimmed by 0 bases and J by 9 bases, leaving 12 bases between them.

V and J are TRBV20-1 and TRBJ1-5, with 7 bases lining up with TRBD1. The CDR3 totals 15 residues. With 6 bases clipped from V and 3 bases from J, the junction kept 11 bases outside the gene matches. Per germline, CDR1 DFQATT and CDR2 SNEGSKA (reference sequence). The CDR3 DNA sequence: TGCAGTGCGAGTAGCGACAGGGTACACAATCAGCCCCAGCATTTT. Translation: CSASSDRVHNQPQHF.

In DNA, the CDR3 is TGTGCCAGCAGCAGGACAGGGGATGAGCAGTTCTTC. It encodes CASSRTGDEQFF. The chain links TRBV7-2 to TRBJ2-1; 9 bases map to TRBD1. Germline CDR1 reads SGHTA; CDR2 reads FQGNSA. The CDR3 is 12 residues long. Losses at the gene ends were 5 bases for V and 8 bases for J; bases not matched to a gene: 1.

Comment on this clone: This same CDR3 is encoded by further DNA sequences in the sample. The V gene is TRBV3-1 (or the pseudogene TRBV3-2), the J gene TRBJ1-5; no reliable D call. Per germline, CDR1 LGHDT and CDR2 YNNKEL (reference sequence). Trimming shortened V by 3 bases and J by 2 bases, and 8 bases separated the two germline ends. CDR3 length: 14 amino acids. The CDR3 nucleotides read TGTGCCAGCAGCCATCTGGGTGGCAATCAGCCCCAGCATTTT. It specifies CASSHLGGNQPQHF.

The chain has TRBV9 and TRBJ1-6; 9 nucleotides line up with TRBD1. Germline V gives CDR1 SGDLS, CDR2 YYNGEE. The CDR3 sequence is 15 residues long. Trimming cost V 3 bases and J 6 bases; bases outside gene matches: 4. CDR3 sequence (DNA): TGTGCCAGCAGCGCCTTACAGGGGGCTAATTCACCCCTCCACTTT. Residues: CASSALQGANSPLHF.

This chain links TRBV19 with TRBJ1-2, with 8 nucleotides matching TRBD1. Germline lookup yields CDR1 LNHDA and CDR2 SQIVND (reference sequence). This CDR3 has 13 residues. V lost 6 bases to trimming and J lost 5 bases; unmatched junction nucleotides: 5. Written as DNA, the CDR3 is TGTGCCAGTAGCACGGACAGGGTATATGGCTACACCTTC. This gives the protein CASSTDRVYGYTF.

V gene TRBV28 combines with J gene TRBJ1-2; D gene ambiguous. Germline assignment: CDR1 MDHEN and CDR2 SYDVKM. CDR3 length: 15 amino acids. Deletions cut 1 base from V and 3 bases from J, with 12 bases between. The CDR3 protein is CASSLYGGPDYGYTF. In DNA form, the CDR3 reads TGTGCCAGCAGTTTATACGGAGGGCCAGACTATGGCTACACCTTC.

The chain links TRBV11-2 to TRBJ1-3; no clear D. Looked up from germline, CDR1 is SGHAT and CDR2 is FQNNGV. Trimming removed 10 bases at V and 2 bases at J, with 18 bases between. The CDR3 runs to 15 residues. The CDR3 loop reads CATSSLGEAGNTIYF. The CDR3 DNA reads as TGTGCCACTTCCTCCCTGGGTGAGGCTGGAAACACCATATATTTT.

The chain is built from TRBV19 and TRBJ2-5; 8 nucleotides align to TRBD1. The CDR3 is made up of 17 amino acids. V lost 1 base and J lost 1; bases outside the gene matches: 8. Germline lookup yields CDR1 LNHDA and CDR2 SQIVND (reference sequence). The CDR3 sequence: CASSIGLAGGVQETQYF. The CDR3 coding sequence is TGTGCCAGTAGTATAGGGCTCGCAGGGGGCGTCCAAGAGACCCAGTACTTC.

This clone was seen only once. The rearrangement joins TRBV19 to TRBJ2-1; 7 bases align to TRBD1. Germline assignment: CDR1 LNHDA and CDR2 SQIVND (reference sequence). There are 13 residues in the CDR3. V was clipped by 4 bases and J by 6 bases; unmatched bases: 3. The CDR3 nucleotides read TGTGCCAGTAGTAAGGGACAGCCCAATGAGCAGTTCTTC. Amino acids: CASSKGQPNEQFF.

This sequence joins TRBV30 and TRBJ2-3; D remains ambiguous. Trimming stripped 4 bases from V and 1 base from J, with 6 bases between. Germline loops: CDR1 GTSNPN, CDR2 SVGIG (reference sequence). This CDR3 contains 12 residues. The CDR3 sequence is CAWNHGTDTQYF. CDR3 coding DNA: TGTGCCTGGAACCACGGCACAGATACGCAGTATTTT.

The chain joins TRBV19 to TRBJ1-2; 8 positions agree with TRBD1. CDR3 length equals 16 residues. The J segment lost 0 bases and the V segment lost 6 bases, leaving 9 bases of the junction unmatched. CDR1 and CDR2 from the germline V gene are LNHDA and SQIVND (reference sequence). For the CDR3, the DNA is TGTGCCAGTAGCCCAGGGCCAGGGGGCCCTAACTATGGCTACACCTTC. It yields the protein CASSPGPGGPNYGYTF.

This sequence joins TRBV11-2 and TRBJ1-3; TRBD1 matches at 10 bases. Unmatched junction bases numbered 5, after V lost 5 bases and J lost 1 base. Looked up from germline, CDR1 is SGHAT and CDR2 is FQNNGV. This CDR3 region has 16 residues. The CDR3 here is CASSRGTGVSGNTIYF. CDR3 nucleotide sequence: TGTGCCAGCAGCCGTGGGACAGGGGTTTCTGGAAACACCATATATTTT.

CDR3 DNA sequence: TGTGCCACCTACCCCAGATCCCCCACTGAAGCTTTCTTT. It yields the protein CATYPRSPTEAFF. The chain combines TRBV28 with TRBJ1-1; D is unresolved. The CDR3 is 13 residues long. V was shortened by 10 bases and J by 4 bases, with 16 bases between the two germline ends. Germline V gene data show CDR1 as MDHEN and CDR2 as SYDVKM.

Note on this clone: Other DNA sequences in the same sample also yield this CDR3. This chain links TRBV19 with TRBJ1-1, with no clear D. This CDR3 is built from 14 residues. Per germline, CDR1 LNHDA and CDR2 SQIVND (reference sequence). Trimming pared 3 bases from V and 1 base from J, leaving 9 bases between. The CDR3 sequence: CASSIRVGNTEAFF. The CDR3 nucleotides are TGTGCCAGTAGTATTCGGGTTGGGAACACTGAAGCTTTCTTT.

The table lists this clone with a few counts. The chain recombines TRBV7-2 with TRBJ1-5; 7 nucleotides match TRBD1. Germline CDR1 SGHTA, CDR2 FQGNSA. V was clipped by 8 bases and J by 1 base; unmatched bases: 14. The CDR3 runs to 17 residues. The CDR3 loop reads CASQRGGAGASNQPQHF. The CDR3 nucleotides read TGTGCCAGCCAAAGAGGGGGCGCCGGGGCGAGCAATCAGCCCCAGCATTTT.

The chain joins TRBV19 to TRBJ1-1, with D tentatively TRBD1 (5 bases). V was trimmed by 2 bases and J by 0 bases, leaving 7 bases between them. Germline V lookup: CDR1 LNHDA, CDR2 SQIVND (reference sequence). The CDR3 is 14 residues long. Written as DNA, the CDR3 is TGTGCCAGTAGTATACCGGGACTGAACACTGAAGCTTTCTTT. Residues: CASSIPGLNTEAFF. Full variable domain (outside the CDR3, taken from reference TRBV19 and TRBJ1-1): DGGITQSPKYLFRKEGQNVTLSCEQNLNHDAMYWYRQDPGQGLRLIYYSQIVNDFQKGDIAEGYSVSREKKESFPLTVTSAQKNPTAFYLCASSIPGLNTEAFFGQGTRLTVV.

This chain connects TRBV6-5 to TRBJ1-5; D ambiguous. CDR1 MNHEY and CDR2 SVGAGI come from the germline V gene. The V end was cut by 6 bases, the J end by 2 bases, with 8 bases between. The CDR3 loop spans 13 amino acids. The CDR3 sequence: CASRRDGNQPQHF. CDR3 DNA sequence: TGTGCCAGCAGACGGGATGGCAATCAGCCCCAGCATTTT.

The chain combines TRBV11-2 with TRBJ1-5; no clear D. The germline V gene encodes CDR1 SGHAT and CDR2 FQNNGV. This CDR3 spans 15 amino acids. Trimming left V 0 bases short and J 4 bases short, with 10 bases between. DNA of the CDR3: TGTGCCAGCAGCTTAGATCTAACCGGGAATCAGCCCCAGCATTTT. It yields the protein CASSLDLTGNQPQHF. The whole variable domain, filled in from reference TRBV11-2 and TRBJ1-5, reads EAGVAQSPRYKIIEKRQSVAFWCNPISGHATLYWYQQILGQGPKLLIQFQNNGVVDDSQLPKDRFSAERLKGVDSTLKIQPAKLEDSAVYLCASSLDLTGNQPQHFGDGTRLSIL.

In this sample, this clone turned up a few times. The chain uses TRBV6-6 and TRBJ2-5; 10 positions agree with TRBD2. V shed 5 bases, J shed 2 bases, and the junction held 5 bases outside the gene matches. Per germline, CDR1 MNHNY and CDR2 SVGAGI (reference sequence). The CDR3 has 15 residues. The CDR3 sequence is CASSALAGAQETQYF. The CDR3 bases are TGTGCCAGCAGTGCCCTAGCGGGAGCACAAGAGACCCAGTACTTC.

V is TRBV24-1 and J is TRBJ2-3, with D perhaps matching TRBD2 (6 bases). CDR1 KGHDR and CDR2 SFDVKD come from the germline V gene. CDR3 length equals 16 residues. Trimming took off 4 bases at V and 4 bases at J, with 17 bases between the two ends. CDR3: CATSDNDPAGPDTQYF. CDR3 bases: TGTGCCACCAGTGACAACGATCCGGCGGGGCCAGATACGCAGTATTTT.

The CDR3 loop reads CASSSGWGMNTEAFF. The CDR3 DNA follows: TGCGCCAGCAGCTCTGGGTGGGGCATGAACACTGAAGCTTTCTTT. This chain links TRBV5-1 with TRBJ1-1, with a weak D call TRBD1 (5 bases). CDR3 size: 15 residues. From germline, CDR1 is SGHRS and CDR2 YFSETQ. Between the trimmed V and J ends, which lost 3 bases and 0 bases, there was a span of 12 bases.

The rearrangement joins TRBV11-3 to TRBJ2-1; D is possibly TRBD1 or TRBD2 (5 bases each). V gave up 4 bases and J gave up 7 bases, with 11 bases separating them. Germline CDR1 SGHNT, CDR2 YENEEA. The CDR3 has 13 amino acids. DNA of the CDR3: TGTGCCAGCAGCTCTCTATGGGGGAATGAGCAGTTCTTC. Amino acids: CASSSLWGNEQFF.

This clone occurred once. The V gene is TRBV11-2, the J gene TRBJ2-1, with D possibly being TRBD1 (6 bases). The CDR3 runs to 14 residues. Trimming removed 5 bases from V and 4 bases from J, with 12 bases in between. Germline CDR1 and CDR2: SGHAT and FQNNGV. CDR3 loop: CASSPRTAYNEQFF. The CDR3 DNA follows: TGTGCCAGCAGCCCGCGGACAGCATACAATGAGCAGTTCTTC.

The chain combines TRBV7-2 with TRBJ2-6; D is possibly TRBD1 or TRBD2 (5 bases each). V gave up 5 bases and J gave up 2 bases, with 16 bases separating them. The CDR3 is made up of 17 amino acids. CDR1 and CDR2 (germline): SGHTA, FQGNSA. CDR3 in amino acids: CASSPVGTMTGANVLTF. CDR3 sequence (DNA): TGTGCCAGCAGCCCAGTAGGGACGATGACTGGGGCCAACGTCCTGACTTTC. The full variable domain, with the rest looked up from reference TRBV7-2 and TRBJ2-6, is GAGVSQSPSNKVTEKGKDVELRCDPISGHTALYWYRQSLGQGLEFLIYFQGNSAPDKSGLPSDRFSAERTGGSVSTLTIQRTQQEDSAVYLCASSPVGTMTGANVLTFGAGSRLTVL.

The chain joins TRBV6-6 to TRBJ1-5; D remains unclear. Trimming shortened V by 2 bases and J by 7 bases, and 12 bases separated the two germline ends. Germline CDR1 and CDR2: MNHNY and SVGAGI (reference sequence). The CDR3 runs 14 residues. The CDR3 DNA reads as TGTGCCAGCAGTTACGGGCAGTCCATCCAGCCCCAGCATTTT. Its translation: CASSYGQSIQPQHF.

The rearrangement joins TRBV28 to TRBJ1-1; no firm D call. Germline V gene data show CDR1 as MDHEN and CDR2 as SYDVKM. V was clipped by 7 bases and J by 3 bases, with 18 bases between them. CDR3 size: 15 residues. Here the CDR3 DNA reads TGTGCCAGCACTCGGGCCTACAGCCAGTACACTGAAGCTTTCTTT. Its translation is CASTRAYSQYTEAFF.

The rearrangement links TRBV2 to TRBJ1-1, with 8 nucleotides matching TRBD1. In germline, CDR1 is SNHLY, CDR2 FYNNEI. CDR3 length equals 15 residues. Trimming removed 3 bases from V and 3 bases from J; junction bases left unmatched: 6. This chain's CDR3 is CASSELDRDDTEAFF. The CDR3 DNA is TGTGCCAGCAGTGAGTTGGACAGGGACGACACTGAAGCTTTCTTT.

V gene TRBV5-1 combines with J gene TRBJ1-6; no clear D. The CDR3 covers 14 residues. Deletions cut 4 bases from V and 7 bases from J, with 12 bases between. Germline CDR1 reads SGHRS; CDR2 reads YFSETQ. The CDR3 loop is CASSRVTGNSPLHF. In DNA form, the CDR3 reads TGCGCCAGCAGCAGGGTAACGGGGAATTCACCCCTCCACTTT.

The chain has TRBV7-2 and TRBJ1-5, with D perhaps matching TRBD1 (6 bases). The CDR3 is made up of 16 amino acids. Per germline, CDR1 SGHTA and CDR2 FQGNSA. The V end lost 3 bases, the J end lost 3 bases, and 15 bases lay between the germline ends. The chain's CDR3 is CASSFDRRVNNQPQHF. The CDR3 nucleotides are TGTGCCAGCAGCTTCGACAGGAGGGTCAACAATCAGCCCCAGCATTTT.